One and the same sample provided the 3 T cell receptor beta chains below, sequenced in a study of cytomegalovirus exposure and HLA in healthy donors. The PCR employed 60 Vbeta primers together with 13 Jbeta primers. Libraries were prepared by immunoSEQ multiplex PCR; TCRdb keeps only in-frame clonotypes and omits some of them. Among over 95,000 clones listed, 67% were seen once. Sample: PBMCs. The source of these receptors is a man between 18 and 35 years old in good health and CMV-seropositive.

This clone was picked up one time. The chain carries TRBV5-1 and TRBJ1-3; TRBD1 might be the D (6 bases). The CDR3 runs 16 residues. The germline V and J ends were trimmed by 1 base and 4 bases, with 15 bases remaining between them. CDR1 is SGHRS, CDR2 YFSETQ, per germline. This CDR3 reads CASSLHDRPAGNTIYF. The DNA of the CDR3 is TGCGCCAGCAGCTTGCACGACAGGCCTGCCGGAAACACCATATATTTT. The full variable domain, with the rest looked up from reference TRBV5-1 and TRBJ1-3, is KAGVTQTPRYLIKTRGQQVTLSCSPISGHRSVSWYQQTPGQGLQFLFEYFSETQRNKGNFPGRFSGRQFSNSRSEMNVSTLELGDSALYLCASSLHDRPAGNTIYFGEGSWLTVV.

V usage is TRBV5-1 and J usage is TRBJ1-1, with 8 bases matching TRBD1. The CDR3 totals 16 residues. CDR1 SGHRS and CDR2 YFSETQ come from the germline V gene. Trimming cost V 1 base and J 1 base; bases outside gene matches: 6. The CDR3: CASSLLKGQGNTEAFF. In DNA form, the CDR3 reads TGCGCCAGCAGCTTGCTAAAAGGACAGGGGAACACTGAAGCTTTCTTT.

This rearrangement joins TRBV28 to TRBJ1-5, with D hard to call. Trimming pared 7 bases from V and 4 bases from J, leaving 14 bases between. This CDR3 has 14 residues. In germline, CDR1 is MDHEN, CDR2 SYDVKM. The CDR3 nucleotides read TGTGCCAGCACCCCCCCCCTCCCGAATCAGCCCCAGCATTTT. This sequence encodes CASTPPLPNQPQHF.